This TCR beta chain was captured by sequencing in a study of T cells in tuberculosis. Study observations and caveats: Smaller distances to GMM-specific TCRs suggested their expansion in active tuberculosis.

The CDR3 runs to 15 residues. CDR1 is SGHTA, CDR2 FQGNSA, per germline. V dropped 3 bases and J dropped 4; count of bases not matched to a gene: 6. TCRdb's copy holds only in-frame clones and misses some; the assay was immunoSEQ multiplex PCR. Here the sample spans 40,000 to 45,000 clones, less than 95% being singletons. Adolescents were screened for latent TB by skin test and IGRA. Remarks on this clone: Antigen unknown.

The source of this sequence is a donor aged 10-29 years with latent tuberculosis or without tuberculosis infection. Some clones in this sample may be carry-over from other donors' samples. The gene calls are TRBV7-2 and TRBJ2-7; TRBD1 aligns across 10 bases. The material sequenced was PBMCs. CDR3 residues: CASSFSGTGEYEQYF. Written as DNA, the CDR3 is TGTGCCAGCAGCTTCTCCGGGACAGGGGAATACGAGCAGTACTTC.